A selection of T cell receptor beta chains follows, all from one sample in a study of the immune and genomic landscape of osteosarcoma. Method: immunoSEQ multiplex PCR; TCRdb's copy keeps in-frame clones and lacks some. The data show approximately 120 clones, over 65% seen once. The sample was metastatic tumor tissue from the lung. These TCRs come from a man aged 40-55 years with osteosarcoma. Both conserved end residues are part of each CDR3. A D gene is named only where the DNA matches it firmly. Rows may omit the clone size; those that give it use once, few, many or a size class.

d_call j_call clone_size v_call cdr3_aa cdr3_nt
TRBD1 TRBJ2-2 NA TRBV2 CASRDPDRGDDTGELFF TGTGCCAGCAGGGACCCGGACAGGGGTGACGACACCGGGGAGCTGTTTTTT
TRBD1 TRBJ1-6 NA TRBV5-1 CASSPVADRINSPLHF TGCGCCAGCAGCCCTGTGGCGGACAGGATTAATTCACCCCTCCACTTT
NA TRBJ2-1 NA TRBV28 CASSLGSDNEQFF TGTGCCAGCAGTTTAGGCAGTGACAATGAGCAGTTCTTC
NA TRBJ2-7 NA TRBV11-2 CASKQSVSYEQYF TGTGCCAGCAAACAAAGCGTGTCCTACGAGCAGTACTTC
TRBD1 TRBJ1-1 NA TRBV6-1 CASSEDRDTEAFF TGTGCCAGCAGTGAGGACAGGGACACTGAAGCTTTCTTT
NA TRBJ2-7 once TRBV9 CASSVEGGPYEQYF TGTGCCAGCAGCGTAGAGGGCGGTCCCTACGAGCAGTACTTC
TRBD1 TRBJ1-5 hyperexpanded TRBV4-3 CASSLDRGRNQPQHF TGCGCCAGCAGCCTGGACAGGGGGAGGAATCAGCCCCAGCATTTT
NA TRBJ1-4 NA TRBV2 CASTDQGSNEKLFF TGTGCCAGCACCGACCAGGGGTCTAATGAAAAACTGTTTTTT
NA TRBJ2-1 NA TRBV7-3 CASRDTGLQNEQFF TGTGCCAGCAGGGACACAGGACTCCAAAATGAGCAGTTCTTC
NA TRBJ1-2 once TRBV6-1 CASKEDVGRYYGYTF TGTGCCAGCAAAGAGGATGTAGGACGGTACTATGGCTACACCTTC
TRBD2 TRBJ2-7 NA TRBV5-6 CASSKTSGFAYEQYF TGTGCCAGCAGCAAGACTAGCGGCTTCGCCTACGAGCAGTACTTC
TRBD1 TRBJ1-6 NA TRBV7-8 CASSLDYRDRSSYNSPLHF TGTGCCAGCAGCTTAGATTACCGGGACAGAAGCTCCTATAATTCACCCCTCCACTTT
NA TRBJ2-1 few TRBV7-8 CASSSRLVGTTYNEQFF TGTGCCAGCTCCTCCCGTCTGGTAGGGACAACATACAATGAGCAGTTCTTC
NA TRBJ1-1 few TRBV27 CASSQRGFAEAFF TGTGCCAGCAGTCAAAGGGGATTCGCTGAAGCTTTCTTT
NA TRBJ2-7 NA TRBV28 CASSSPQTAKAYEQYF TGTGCCAGCAGTTCCCCCCAGACAGCAAAAGCCTACGAGCAGTACTTC
TRBD1 TRBJ2-1 NA TRBV6-1 CASSEYMGQTYNEQFF TGTGCCAGCAGTGAATATATGGGACAGACTTACAATGAGCAGTTCTTC
TRBD1 TRBJ2-7 few TRBV6-1 CASKRAGTGGHEQYF TGTGCCAGCAAAAGAGCCGGGACAGGGGGTCACGAGCAGTACTTC
NA TRBJ1-5 NA TRBV30 CAFQPGDRTQNQPQHF TGTGCCTTTCAACCCGGGGATCGGACACAAAATCAGCCCCAGCATTTT
TRBD1 TRBJ2-1 NA TRBV5-1 CASILGQGNNEQFF TGCGCCAGCATCCTGGGACAGGGGAACAATGAGCAGTTCTTC
TRBD1 TRBJ2-5 NA TRBV6-5 CASSLSLWTGQETQYF TGTGCCAGCAGTTTATCTCTATGGACAGGTCAAGAGACCCAGTACTTC
TRBD1 TRBJ2-2 NA TRBV25-1 CASRGQANTGELFF TGTGCCAGCAGGGGACAGGCGAACACCGGGGAGCTGTTTTTT
NA TRBJ1-2 once TRBV20-1 CSARDLGGYTF TGCAGTGCTAGAGATCTTGGAGGCTACACCTTC
NA TRBJ2-2 NA TRBV5-5 CASSLVDDDTGELFF TGTGCCAGCAGCTTGGTTGATGACGACACCGGGGAGCTGTTTTTT
NA TRBJ2-7 NA TRBV4-1 CASSQETKSYYEQYF TGCGCCAGCAGCCAAGAGACAAAGTCCTACTACGAGCAGTACTTC
NA TRBJ2-1 once TRBV6-1 CASRIEGYEQFF TGTGCCAGCAGGATTGAGGGGTATGAGCAGTTCTTC
NA TRBJ2-7 NA TRBV10-2 CASMTARYSYEQYF TGCGCCAGCATGACAGCCCGATACTCCTACGAGCAGTACTTC
NA TRBJ2-7 NA TRBV28 CASSDRDIYEQYF TGTGCCAGCAGTGACCGGGACATCTACGAGCAGTACTTC
TRBD2 TRBJ2-1 NA TRBV25-1 CAVGGSNYNEQFF TGCGCCGTCGGGGGGTCCAACTACAATGAGCAGTTCTTC
NA TRBJ2-2 NA TRBV19 CASKGVTGTGELFF TGTGCCAGTAAGGGGGTGACGGGAACCGGGGAGCTGTTTTTT